The T cell receptor beta chain described here comes from a study of T cell responses to AZD1222 COVID-19 vaccine. Study-wide background: Second-dose recipients at about 4 or about 12 weeks were treated as one pooled group. Study-level results: Females outnumbered males among donors, who were mostly white British; clonal diversity was possibly underestimated. Baseline antibody screening turned up just a handful of seropositive AZD1222 recipients. Repertoire sampling happened only post peak T cell response.

On this clone: What it recognizes is unknown.

Trimming cost V 8 bases and J 1 base, with 15 bases left between them. The CDR3 length is 15 residues. Germline-derived CDR1 and CDR2 are MNHEY and SVGAGI. Clones were read by immunoSEQ multiplex PCR, and TCRdb kept only the in-frame ones, dropping some. The data hold 75,000 to 100,000 clones, with about 85% observed a single time. The chain links TRBV6-5 to TRBJ1-3, with a possible D match to TRBD1 (5 bases). The TCR was taken from an adult in good health. The specimen comprised peripheral blood, sampled on day 0 of AZD1222 vaccination. CDR3 residues: CASGDALGSGNTIYF. The CDR3 nucleotides read TGTGCCAGCGGGGACGCCTTGGGATCTGGAAACACCATATATTTT.